The rows below give T cell receptor beta chains drawn from one sample of a study of CD8+ T cells in alopecia areata. Clones were sequenced by immunoSEQ multiplex PCR, and TCRdb holds only the in-frame ones, with some missing. The sample lists about 180,000 clones; about 72% were seen once. Sequences were derived from CD8+ T cells sorted from blood, sampled at week 0. Receptors originate from a human donor with alopecia areata. Both conserved end residues are part of each CDR3. Each record gives: CDR3 protein, CDR3 DNA, J gene, clone size, D gene, V gene. The D gene is left open where the match is weak. A row's size may be missing; if present it is once, few, many or a size class.

cdr3_aa: CASSGPGQVDFGYTF
cdr3_nt: TGTGCCAGCAGCGGACCGGGACAGGTAGATTTTGGCTACACCTTC
j_call: TRBJ1-2
clone_size: NA
d_call: TRBD1
v_call: TRBV5-4

cdr3_aa: CASSEGLAGYDTQYF
cdr3_nt: TGTGCCAGCAGCGAAGGACTAGCGGGGTACGATACGCAGTATTTT
j_call: TRBJ2-3
clone_size: NA
d_call: TRBD2
v_call: TRBV7-9

cdr3_aa: CASSETGQRYEYF
cdr3_nt: TGTGCCAGCAGTGAAACTGGCCAACGGTATGAGTATTTT
j_call: TRBJ2-3
clone_size: NA
d_call: NA
v_call: TRBV2

cdr3_aa: CASSKSLGAADTQYF
cdr3_nt: TGTGCCAGCAGTAAGTCCCTGGGGGCCGCAGATACGCAGTATTTT
j_call: TRBJ2-3
clone_size: NA
d_call: NA
v_call: TRBV6-4

cdr3_aa: CATGKGGTYEQYF
cdr3_nt: TGTGCCACCGGGAAGGGTGGGACATACGAGCAGTACTTC
j_call: TRBJ2-7
clone_size: NA
d_call: NA
v_call: TRBV7-6

cdr3_aa: CASSVAGGNTDTQYF
cdr3_nt: TGTGCCAGCAGCGTAGCAGGGGGAAACACAGATACGCAGTATTTT
j_call: TRBJ2-3
clone_size: few
d_call: TRBD1
v_call: TRBV9

cdr3_aa: CSVEEQDGPTF
cdr3_nt: TGCAGCGTTGAAGAGCAGGACGGCCCGACCTTC
j_call: TRBJ2-7
clone_size: NA
d_call: NA
v_call: TRBV29-1

cdr3_aa: CARGQGYEQYF
cdr3_nt: TGTGCCAGGGGACAGGGCTACGAGCAGTACTTC
j_call: TRBJ2-7
clone_size: NA
d_call: TRBD1
v_call: TRBV30

cdr3_aa: CATIRGGFTDTQYF
cdr3_nt: TGTGCCACGATTCGAGGGGGGTTCACAGATACGCAGTATTTT
j_call: TRBJ2-3
clone_size: NA
d_call: NA
v_call: TRBV15

cdr3_aa: CASSSDRSKSGELFF
cdr3_nt: TGTGCCAGCAGCTCCGACAGGTCCAAGTCCGGGGAGCTGTTTTTT
j_call: TRBJ2-2
clone_size: once
d_call: NA
v_call: TRBV6-5

cdr3_aa: CAKAPTGDFYGYTF
cdr3_nt: TGTGCAAAGGCCCCCACAGGAGACTTCTATGGCTACACCTTC
j_call: TRBJ1-2
clone_size: NA
d_call: NA
v_call: TRBV30

cdr3_aa: CASSFTKGAYEQYF
cdr3_nt: TGTGCCAGCAGCTTCACTAAGGGGGCCTACGAGCAGTACTTC
j_call: TRBJ2-7
clone_size: NA
d_call: NA
v_call: TRBV7-9

cdr3_aa: CATSRDRLDQPQHF
cdr3_nt: TGTGCCACCAGCAGAGATCGGTTGGATCAGCCCCAGCATTTT
j_call: TRBJ1-5
clone_size: NA
d_call: NA
v_call: TRBV15

cdr3_aa: CAGQGGDTQYF
cdr3_nt: TGTGCCGGACAGGGGGGAGATACGCAGTATTTT
j_call: TRBJ2-3
clone_size: NA
d_call: TRBD1
v_call: TRBV13

cdr3_aa: CASSYVAF
cdr3_nt: TGTGCCAGCAGTTATGTTGCTTTC
j_call: TRBJ2-7
clone_size: NA
d_call: NA
v_call: TRBV6-7

cdr3_aa: CSAKKDSSYEQYF
cdr3_nt: TGCAGCGCTAAAAAGGACAGTTCCTACGAGCAGTACTTC
j_call: TRBJ2-7
clone_size: NA
d_call: NA
v_call: TRBV29-1

cdr3_aa: CASSLSGPQETQYF
cdr3_nt: TGTGCCAGCAGCTTGTCCGGGCCCCAAGAGACCCAGTACTTC
j_call: TRBJ2-5
clone_size: NA
d_call: NA
v_call: TRBV13

cdr3_aa: CASSSRSDTQYF
cdr3_nt: TGTGCCAGCAGTTCACGCTCAGATACGCAGTATTTT
j_call: TRBJ2-3
clone_size: NA
d_call: NA
v_call: TRBV27

cdr3_aa: CASSDRSSYEQYF
cdr3_nt: TGCGCCAGCAGCGACCGAAGCTCCTACGAGCAGTACTTC
j_call: TRBJ2-7
clone_size: NA
d_call: NA
v_call: TRBV10-2

cdr3_aa: CAISESMQVLPQHF
cdr3_nt: TGTGCCATCAGTGAGTCGATGCAGGTGCTGCCCCAGCATTTT
j_call: TRBJ1-5
clone_size: NA
d_call: NA
v_call: TRBV10-3

cdr3_aa: CASSLAWDNEQFF
cdr3_nt: TGTGCCAGCAGCTTGGCCTGGGACAATGAGCAGTTCTTC
j_call: TRBJ2-1
clone_size: once
d_call: NA
v_call: TRBV5-6

cdr3_aa: CASSRGGEGAFF
cdr3_nt: TGTGCCAGCAGTCGAGGGGGCGAGGGGGCTTTCTTT
j_call: TRBJ1-1
clone_size: NA
d_call: TRBD1
v_call: TRBV27

cdr3_aa: CASVFGNTIYF
cdr3_nt: TGTGCAAGTGTTTTTGGAAACACCATATATTTT
j_call: TRBJ1-3
clone_size: few
d_call: NA
v_call: TRBV10-3

cdr3_aa: CASSTDPGQRRGNEKLFF
cdr3_nt: TGTGCCAGCAGTACCGATCCGGGACAGCGACGGGGTAATGAAAAACTGTTTTTT
j_call: TRBJ1-4
clone_size: NA
d_call: TRBD1
v_call: TRBV27

cdr3_aa: CATSRGPGGGGFTNYGYTF
cdr3_nt: TGTGCCACCAGCAGAGGTCCCGGCGGCGGAGGGTTTACTAACTATGGCTACACCTTC
j_call: TRBJ1-2
clone_size: once
d_call: NA
v_call: TRBV15

cdr3_aa: CASSGTPGTDGYTF
cdr3_nt: TGTGCCAGCAGTGGGACCCCGGGAACAGATGGCTACACCTTC
j_call: TRBJ1-2
clone_size: few
d_call: NA
v_call: TRBV2

cdr3_aa: CASSGGYNEQFF
cdr3_nt: TGTGCCAGCAGCGGCGGGTACAATGAGCAGTTCTTC
j_call: TRBJ2-1
clone_size: NA
d_call: NA
v_call: TRBV5-6

cdr3_aa: CAISESKAGSTDTQYF
cdr3_nt: TGTGCCATCAGTGAGTCGAAGGCGGGGTCCACAGATACGCAGTATTTT
j_call: TRBJ2-3
clone_size: few
d_call: NA
v_call: TRBV10-3

cdr3_aa: CASGRLRDKGNIQYF
cdr3_nt: TGTGCCAGCGGCCGTCTCCGGGACAAGGGAAACATTCAGTACTTC
j_call: TRBJ2-4
clone_size: NA
d_call: NA
v_call: TRBV27

cdr3_aa: CSVVSYEQYF
cdr3_nt: TGCAGCGTCGTTAGCTACGAGCAGTACTTC
j_call: TRBJ2-7
clone_size: NA
d_call: NA
v_call: TRBV29-1

cdr3_aa: CAWRSGTAYEQYF
cdr3_nt: TGTGCCTGGAGATCTGGGACAGCCTACGAGCAGTACTTC
j_call: TRBJ2-7
clone_size: once
d_call: TRBD1
v_call: TRBV30

cdr3_aa: CASSDGGEVVFGYTF
cdr3_nt: TGTGCCAGCAGTGATGGAGGGGAGGTAGTCTTTGGCTACACCTTC
j_call: TRBJ1-2
clone_size: NA
d_call: NA
v_call: TRBV2

cdr3_aa: CAWSVSVVGNQPQHF
cdr3_nt: TGTGCCTGGAGTGTCTCGGTTGTGGGTAATCAGCCCCAGCATTTT
j_call: TRBJ1-5
clone_size: few
d_call: NA
v_call: TRBV30

cdr3_aa: CAWSEGQPLHF
cdr3_nt: TGTGCCTGGAGTGAGGGACAGCCCCTCCACTTT
j_call: TRBJ1-6
clone_size: NA
d_call: TRBD1
v_call: TRBV30

cdr3_aa: CASTQGDTQYF
cdr3_nt: TGTGCCAGCACCCAAGGGGATACGCAGTATTTT
j_call: TRBJ2-3
clone_size: once
d_call: NA
v_call: TRBV2

cdr3_aa: CASSGGTEAFF
cdr3_nt: TGCGCCAGCAGTGGGGGAACTGAAGCTTTCTTT
j_call: TRBJ1-1
clone_size: NA
d_call: NA
v_call: TRBV10-2

cdr3_aa: CASSQVSGVGEKLFF
cdr3_nt: TGCGCCAGCAGCCAAGTCTCAGGGGTGGGCGAAAAACTGTTTTTT
j_call: TRBJ1-4
clone_size: few
d_call: NA
v_call: TRBV4-1

cdr3_aa: CASSHWDSGENIQYF
cdr3_nt: TGTGCCAGCAGCCACTGGGACAGCGGTGAAAACATTCAGTACTTC
j_call: TRBJ2-4
clone_size: NA
d_call: TRBD1
v_call: TRBV14

cdr3_aa: CASSLGGHLNTEAFF
cdr3_nt: TGTGCCAGCAGCTTGGGGGGACACCTGAACACTGAAGCTTTCTTT
j_call: TRBJ1-1
clone_size: NA
d_call: NA
v_call: TRBV11-2

cdr3_aa: CASSLDGINSPLHF
cdr3_nt: TGTGCCAGCAGCTTAGACGGCATTAATTCACCCCTCCACTTT
j_call: TRBJ1-6
clone_size: NA
d_call: NA
v_call: TRBV5-4

cdr3_aa: CASSPREPRRGAFF
cdr3_nt: TGTGCCAGCAGCCCAAGAGAACCCCGGAGAGGAGCTTTCTTT
j_call: TRBJ1-1
clone_size: NA
d_call: NA
v_call: TRBV7-9

cdr3_aa: CAWSVPRYSGGYQETQYF
cdr3_nt: TGTGCCTGGAGTGTACCGAGATATAGCGGGGGCTACCAAGAGACCCAGTACTTC
j_call: TRBJ2-5
clone_size: NA
d_call: TRBD2
v_call: TRBV30

cdr3_aa: CASSLGTANQPQHF
cdr3_nt: TGTGCCAGCAGTTTAGGGACAGCAAATCAGCCCCAGCATTTT
j_call: TRBJ1-5
clone_size: NA
d_call: TRBD1
v_call: TRBV27

cdr3_aa: CASSLSLAGSTDTQYF
cdr3_nt: TGTGCCAGCAGCTTATCACTAGCGGGGAGCACAGATACGCAGTATTTT
j_call: TRBJ2-3
clone_size: NA
d_call: TRBD2
v_call: TRBV7-8

cdr3_aa: CSVLKWEEQYF
cdr3_nt: TGCAGCGTTTTGAAATGGGAGGAGCAGTACTTC
j_call: TRBJ2-7
clone_size: NA
d_call: NA
v_call: TRBV29-1

cdr3_aa: CASSMAGGISTDTQYF
cdr3_nt: TGTGCCAGCAGCATGGCGGGGGGGATTAGCACAGATACGCAGTATTTT
j_call: TRBJ2-3
clone_size: few
d_call: TRBD2
v_call: TRBV13

cdr3_aa: CAWTSGGREEF
cdr3_nt: TGTGCCTGGACCTCTGGGGGCAGGGAGGAATTC
j_call: TRBJ2-4
clone_size: once
d_call: NA
v_call: TRBV30

cdr3_aa: CATSRRTSRYF
cdr3_nt: TGTGCCACCAGCAGAAGGACTAGCAGGTACTTC
j_call: TRBJ2-7
clone_size: NA
d_call: TRBD2
v_call: TRBV15

cdr3_aa: CDRHSGRYEQYF
cdr3_nt: TGTGACAGGCATAGTGGTAGGTATGAGCAGTACTTC
j_call: TRBJ2-7
clone_size: NA
d_call: NA
v_call: TRBV5-6

cdr3_aa: CASSYSRATGDEQYF
cdr3_nt: TGTGCCAGCAGTTACTCGAGGGCCACCGGGGACGAGCAGTACTTC
j_call: TRBJ2-7
clone_size: NA
d_call: NA
v_call: TRBV6-5

cdr3_aa: CASSLGGNEQFF
cdr3_nt: TGTGCCAGCAGCTTGGGAGGGAATGAGCAGTTCTTC
j_call: TRBJ2-1
clone_size: NA
d_call: TRBD2
v_call: TRBV6-5

cdr3_aa: CATSRVAGGTEKLFF
cdr3_nt: TGTGCCACCAGCAGAGTGGCGGGGGGGACAGAAAAACTGTTTTTT
j_call: TRBJ1-4
clone_size: NA
d_call: NA
v_call: TRBV15

cdr3_aa: CASSVGLGQPQHF
cdr3_nt: TGTGCCAGCAGCGTAGGGTTAGGGCAGCCCCAGCATTTT
j_call: TRBJ1-5
clone_size: NA
d_call: NA
v_call: TRBV9